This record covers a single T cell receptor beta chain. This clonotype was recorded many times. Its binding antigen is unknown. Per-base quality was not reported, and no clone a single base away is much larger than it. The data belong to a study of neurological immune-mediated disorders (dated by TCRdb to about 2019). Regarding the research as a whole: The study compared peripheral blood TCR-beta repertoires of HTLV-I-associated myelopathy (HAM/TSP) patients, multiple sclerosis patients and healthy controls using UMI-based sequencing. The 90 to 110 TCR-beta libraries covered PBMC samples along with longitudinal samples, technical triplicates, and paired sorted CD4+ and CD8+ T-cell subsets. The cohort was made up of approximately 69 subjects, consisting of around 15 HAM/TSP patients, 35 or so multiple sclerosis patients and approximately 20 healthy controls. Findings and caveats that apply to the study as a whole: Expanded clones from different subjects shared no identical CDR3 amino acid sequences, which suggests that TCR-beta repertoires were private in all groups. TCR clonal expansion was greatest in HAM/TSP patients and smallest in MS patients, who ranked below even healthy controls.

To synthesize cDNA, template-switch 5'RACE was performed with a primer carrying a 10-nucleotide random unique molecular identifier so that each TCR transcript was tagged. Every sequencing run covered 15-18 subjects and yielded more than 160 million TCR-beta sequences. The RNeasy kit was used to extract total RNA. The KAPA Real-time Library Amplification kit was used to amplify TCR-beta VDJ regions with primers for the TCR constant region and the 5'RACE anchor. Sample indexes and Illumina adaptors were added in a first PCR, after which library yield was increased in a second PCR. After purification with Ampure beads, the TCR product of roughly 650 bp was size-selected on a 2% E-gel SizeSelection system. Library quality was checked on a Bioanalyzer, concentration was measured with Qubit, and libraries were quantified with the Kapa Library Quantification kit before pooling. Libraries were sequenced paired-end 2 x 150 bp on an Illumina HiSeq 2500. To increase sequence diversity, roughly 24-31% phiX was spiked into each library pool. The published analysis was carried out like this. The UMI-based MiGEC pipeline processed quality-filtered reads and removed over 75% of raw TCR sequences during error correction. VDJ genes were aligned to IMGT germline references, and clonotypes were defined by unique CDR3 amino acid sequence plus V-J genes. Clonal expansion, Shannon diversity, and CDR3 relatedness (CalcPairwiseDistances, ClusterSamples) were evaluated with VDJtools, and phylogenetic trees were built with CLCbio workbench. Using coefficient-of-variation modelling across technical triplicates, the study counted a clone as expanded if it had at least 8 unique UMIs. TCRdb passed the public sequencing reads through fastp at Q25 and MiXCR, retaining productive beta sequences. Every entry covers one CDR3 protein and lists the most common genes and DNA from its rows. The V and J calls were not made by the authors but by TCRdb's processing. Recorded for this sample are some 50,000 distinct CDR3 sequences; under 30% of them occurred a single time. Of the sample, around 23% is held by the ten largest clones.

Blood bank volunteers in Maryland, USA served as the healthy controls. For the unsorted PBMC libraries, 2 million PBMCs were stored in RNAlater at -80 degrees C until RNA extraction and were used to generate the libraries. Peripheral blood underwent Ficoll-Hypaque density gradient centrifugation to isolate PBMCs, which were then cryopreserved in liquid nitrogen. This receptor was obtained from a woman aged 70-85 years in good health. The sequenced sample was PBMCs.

In nucleotide form, the sequence is TGTGCCAGCAGCTCCGATCTCACAGATACGCAGTATTTT. Its protein is CASSSDLTDTQYF. The chain is assembled from TRBV7-2 and TRBJ2-3; no D gene is confidently identified. From its cysteine to its phenylalanine, the CDR3 spans 13 amino acids. Only the CDR3 DNA is retained, 39 bases long and in frame from the first base. The germline V gene sets CDR1 to SGHTA and CDR2 to FQGNSA. The trim is 4 bases for V and 2 bases for J, with a gap of 7 bases between the germline ends.